The sequence of this T cell receptor beta chain was determined in a study of blood T cell repertoires in COVID-19. For the study at large: Sources were T cells, B-cell-depleted T cells, or PBMCs; the material itself was cDNA or gDNA.

Measured with immunoSEQ multiplex PCR; TCRdb has only the in-frame clones, and not every one. Among more than 70,000 clones listed, 65% to 90% were seen once. This CDR3 spans 16 amino acids. J was trimmed by 0 bases and V by 0 bases; bases with no gene match: 2. The germline gives CDR1 SGHKS, CDR2 YYEKEE (reference sequence). This clone was detected only a few times. Specimen: peripheral blood. The J gene is TRBJ1-3, the V gene TRBV5-5; the match to TRBD1 covers 8 bases. This TCR derives from a woman aged 80 or older with acute or convalescent COVID-19. The CDR3 nucleotides read TGTGCCAGCAGCTTGGGGGGACAGGTCTCTGGAAACACCATATATTTT. The encoded protein is CASSLGGQVSGNTIYF.